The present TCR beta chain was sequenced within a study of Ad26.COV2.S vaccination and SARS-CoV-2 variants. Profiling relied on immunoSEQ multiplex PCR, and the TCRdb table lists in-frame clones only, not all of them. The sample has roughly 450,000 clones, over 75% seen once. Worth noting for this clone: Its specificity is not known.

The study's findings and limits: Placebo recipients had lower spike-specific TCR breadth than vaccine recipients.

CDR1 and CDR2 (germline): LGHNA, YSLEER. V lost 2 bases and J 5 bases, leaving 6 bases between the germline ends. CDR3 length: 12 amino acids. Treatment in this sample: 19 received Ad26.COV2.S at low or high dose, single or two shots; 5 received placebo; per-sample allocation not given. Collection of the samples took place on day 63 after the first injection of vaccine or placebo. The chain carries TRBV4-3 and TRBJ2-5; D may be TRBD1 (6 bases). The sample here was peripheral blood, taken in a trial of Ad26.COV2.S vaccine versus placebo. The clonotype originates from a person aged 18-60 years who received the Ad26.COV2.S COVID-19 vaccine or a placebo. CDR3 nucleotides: TGCGCCAGCAGCCAAACAGGGGAGACCCAGTACTTC. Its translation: CASSQTGETQYF.